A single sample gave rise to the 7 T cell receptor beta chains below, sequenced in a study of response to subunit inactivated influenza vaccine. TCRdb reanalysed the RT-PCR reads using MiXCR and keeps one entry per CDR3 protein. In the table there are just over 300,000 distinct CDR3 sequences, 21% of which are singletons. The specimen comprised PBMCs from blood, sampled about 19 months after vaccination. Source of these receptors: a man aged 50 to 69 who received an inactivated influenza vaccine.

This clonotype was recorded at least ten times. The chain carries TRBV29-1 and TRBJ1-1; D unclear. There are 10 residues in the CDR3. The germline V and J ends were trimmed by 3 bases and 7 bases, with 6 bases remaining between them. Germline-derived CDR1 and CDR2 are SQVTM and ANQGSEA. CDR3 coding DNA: TGCAGCGTTGAGCGGGTTGAAGCTTTCTTT. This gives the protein CSVERVEAFF. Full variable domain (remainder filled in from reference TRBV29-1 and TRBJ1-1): SAVISQKPSRDICQRGTSLTIQCQVDSQVTMMFWYRQQPGQSLTLIATANQGSEATYESGFVIDKFPISRPNLTFSTLTVSNMSPEDSSIYLCSVERVEAFFGQGTRLTVV.

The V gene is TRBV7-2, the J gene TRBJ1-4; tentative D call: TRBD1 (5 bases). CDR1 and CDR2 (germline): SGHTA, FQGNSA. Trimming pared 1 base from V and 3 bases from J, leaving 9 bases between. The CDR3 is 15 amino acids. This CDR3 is CASSLGGSSNEKLFF. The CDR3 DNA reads TGTGCCAGCAGCTTAGGGGGGTCCTCTAATGAAAAACTGTTTTTT.

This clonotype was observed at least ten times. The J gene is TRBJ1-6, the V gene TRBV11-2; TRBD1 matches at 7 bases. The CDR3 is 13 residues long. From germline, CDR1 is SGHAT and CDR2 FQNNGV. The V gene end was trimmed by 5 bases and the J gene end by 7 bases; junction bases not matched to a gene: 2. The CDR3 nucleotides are TGTGCCAGCAGCCGGGACAGAAATTCACCCCTCCACTTT. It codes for CASSRDRNSPLHF. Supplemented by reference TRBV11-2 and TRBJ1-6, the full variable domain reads EAGVAQSPRYKIIEKRQSVAFWCNPISGHATLYWYQQILGQGPKLLIQFQNNGVVDDSQLPKDRFSAERLKGVDSTLKIQPAKLEDSAVYLCASSRDRNSPLHFGNGTRLTVT.

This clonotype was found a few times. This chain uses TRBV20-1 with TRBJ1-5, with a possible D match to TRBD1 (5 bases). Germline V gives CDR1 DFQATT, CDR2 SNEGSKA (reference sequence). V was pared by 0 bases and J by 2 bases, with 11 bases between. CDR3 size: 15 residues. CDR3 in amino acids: CSARDPRARNQPQHF. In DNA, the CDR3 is TGCAGTGCTAGAGATCCCAGGGCGCGCAATCAGCCCCAGCATTTT.

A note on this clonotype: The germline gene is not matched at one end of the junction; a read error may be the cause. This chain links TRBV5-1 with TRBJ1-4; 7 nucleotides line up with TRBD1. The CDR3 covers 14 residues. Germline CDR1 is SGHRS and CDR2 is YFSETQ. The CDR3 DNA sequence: TGCGCCAGCAGCTGGACAGGAACTAATGAAGAACTGTTTTTT. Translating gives CASSWTGTNEELFF. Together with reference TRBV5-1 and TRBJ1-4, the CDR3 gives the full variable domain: KAGVTQTPRYLIKTRGQQVTLSCSPISGHRSVSWYQQTPGQGLQFLFEYFSETQRNKGNFPGRFSGRQFSNSRSEMNVSTLELGDSALYLCASSWTGTNEELFFGSGTQLSVL.

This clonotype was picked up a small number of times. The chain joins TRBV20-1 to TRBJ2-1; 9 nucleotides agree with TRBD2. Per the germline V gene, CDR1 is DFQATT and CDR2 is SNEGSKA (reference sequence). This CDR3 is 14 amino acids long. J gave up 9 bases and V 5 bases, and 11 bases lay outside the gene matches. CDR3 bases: TGCAGTGCTCCGACCCAGCGGGAGGTTGGTGAGCAGTTCTTC. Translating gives CSAPTQREVGEQFF.

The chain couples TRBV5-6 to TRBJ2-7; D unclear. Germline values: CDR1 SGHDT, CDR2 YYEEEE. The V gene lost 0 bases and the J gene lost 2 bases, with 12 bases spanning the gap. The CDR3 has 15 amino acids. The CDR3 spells CASSLGGIGPYEQYF. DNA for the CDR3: TGTGCCAGCAGCTTGGGTGGGATAGGGCCCTACGAGCAGTACTTC.